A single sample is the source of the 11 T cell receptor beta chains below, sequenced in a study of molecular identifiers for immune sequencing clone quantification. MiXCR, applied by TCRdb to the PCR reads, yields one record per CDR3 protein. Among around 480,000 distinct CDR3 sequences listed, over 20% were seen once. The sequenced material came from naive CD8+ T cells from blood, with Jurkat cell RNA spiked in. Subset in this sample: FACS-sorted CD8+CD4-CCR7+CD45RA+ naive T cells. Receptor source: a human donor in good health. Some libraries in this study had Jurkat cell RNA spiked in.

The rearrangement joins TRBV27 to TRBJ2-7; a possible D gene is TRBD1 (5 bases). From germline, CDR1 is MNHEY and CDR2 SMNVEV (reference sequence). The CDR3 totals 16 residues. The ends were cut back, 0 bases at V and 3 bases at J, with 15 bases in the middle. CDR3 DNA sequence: TGTGCCAGCAGTTTATCCCAGGGCTCCCTAAGCTACGAGCAGTACTTC. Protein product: CASSLSQGSLSYEQYF.

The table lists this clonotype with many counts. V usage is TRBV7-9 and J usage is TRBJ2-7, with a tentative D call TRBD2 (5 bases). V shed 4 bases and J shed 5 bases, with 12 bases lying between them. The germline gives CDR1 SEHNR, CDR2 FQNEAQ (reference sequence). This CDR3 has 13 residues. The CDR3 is CASSSSGFDEQYF. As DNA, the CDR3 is TGTGCCAGCAGCTCGTCGGGGTTCGACGAGCAGTACTTC.

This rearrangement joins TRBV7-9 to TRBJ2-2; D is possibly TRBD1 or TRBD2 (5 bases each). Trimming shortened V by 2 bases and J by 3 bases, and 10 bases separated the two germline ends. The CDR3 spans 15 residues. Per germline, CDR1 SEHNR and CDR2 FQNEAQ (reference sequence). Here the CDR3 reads CASSLWGMDTGELFF. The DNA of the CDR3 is TGTGCCAGCAGCTTATGGGGGATGGACACCGGGGAGCTGTTTTTT.

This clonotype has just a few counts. The CDR3 loop is CASSRTGDEQFF. The CDR3 DNA follows: TGTGCCAGCAGCCGCACCGGGGATGAGCAGTTCTTC. This chain connects TRBV7-9 to TRBJ2-1; tentative D call: TRBD2 (5 bases). CDR3 length equals 12 residues. V dropped 5 bases and J dropped 8 bases, with 10 bases sitting between them. Germline CDR1 SEHNR, CDR2 FQNEAQ (reference sequence).

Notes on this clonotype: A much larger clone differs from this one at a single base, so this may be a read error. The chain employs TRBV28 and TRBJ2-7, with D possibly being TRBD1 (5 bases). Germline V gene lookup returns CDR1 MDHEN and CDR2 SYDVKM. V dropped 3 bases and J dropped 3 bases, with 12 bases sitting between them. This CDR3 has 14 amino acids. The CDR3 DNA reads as TGTGCCAGCAGTTTCAGGGCAACCCTCTACGAGCAGTACTTC. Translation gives CASSFRATLYEQYF.

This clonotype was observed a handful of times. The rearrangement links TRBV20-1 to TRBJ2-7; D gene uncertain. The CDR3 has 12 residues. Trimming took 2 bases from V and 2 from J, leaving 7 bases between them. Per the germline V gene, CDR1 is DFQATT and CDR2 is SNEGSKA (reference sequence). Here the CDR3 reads CSARKETYEQYF. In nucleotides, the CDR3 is TGCAGTGCTAGAAAAGAAACCTACGAGCAGTACTTC.

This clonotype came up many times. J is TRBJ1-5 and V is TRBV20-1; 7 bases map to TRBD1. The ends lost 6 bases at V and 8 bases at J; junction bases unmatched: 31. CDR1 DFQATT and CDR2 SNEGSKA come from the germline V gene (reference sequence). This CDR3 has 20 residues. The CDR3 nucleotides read TGCAGTGCGAAATTGACAGGGTGGAGAGTACAGGAGGGACAAGATGAGCCCCAGCATTTT. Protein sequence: CSAKLTGWRVQEGQDEPQHF.

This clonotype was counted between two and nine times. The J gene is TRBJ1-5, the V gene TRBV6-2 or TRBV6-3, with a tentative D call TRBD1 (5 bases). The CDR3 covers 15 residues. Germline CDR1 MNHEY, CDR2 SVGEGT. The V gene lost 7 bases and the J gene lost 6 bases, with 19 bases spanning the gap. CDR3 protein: CASTQGALGVQPQHF. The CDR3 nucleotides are TGTGCCAGCACCCAAGGGGCCCTGGGGGTTCAGCCCCAGCATTTT.

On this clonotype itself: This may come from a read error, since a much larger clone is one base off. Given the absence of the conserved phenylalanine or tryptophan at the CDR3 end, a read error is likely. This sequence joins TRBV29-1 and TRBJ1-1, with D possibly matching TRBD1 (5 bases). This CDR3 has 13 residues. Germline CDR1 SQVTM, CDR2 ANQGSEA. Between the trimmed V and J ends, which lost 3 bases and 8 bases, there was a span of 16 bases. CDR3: CSVDRGEMKEAFS. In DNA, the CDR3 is TGCAGCGTTGACCGGGGGGAGATGAAAGAAGCTTTCTCT.

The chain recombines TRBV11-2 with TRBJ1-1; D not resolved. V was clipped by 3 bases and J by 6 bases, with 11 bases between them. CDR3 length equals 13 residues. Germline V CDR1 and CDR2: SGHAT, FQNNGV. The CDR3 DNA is TGTGCCAGCAGCTTCAACCCTAGCGCTGAAGCTTTCTTT. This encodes CASSFNPSAEAFF.

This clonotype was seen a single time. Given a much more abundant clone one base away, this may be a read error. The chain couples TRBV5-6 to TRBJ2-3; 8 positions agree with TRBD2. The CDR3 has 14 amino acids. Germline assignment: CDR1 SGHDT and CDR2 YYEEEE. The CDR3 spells CASGLAGGSDTQYF. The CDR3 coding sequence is TGTGCCAGCGGCTTGGCGGGGGGCTCAGATACGCAGTATTTT.